Listed below are T cell receptor beta chains from one sample, sequenced in a study of identical twins. TCRdb reprocessed the 5' RACE reads with MiXCR, giving one entry per CDR3 protein. The sample includes around 690,000 distinct CDR3 sequences, roughly 20% of them seen just once. These data were also reused for a study on T cells expressing NK-cell markers.

Sequenced sample: PBMCs. The receptor set was obtained from a woman under 30 in good health. Each CDR3 is given with its conserved first and last residue. Each record gives: D gene, J gene, V gene, clone size, CDR3 DNA, CDR3 protein. D genes are given only for firm matches. The size entry is marked missing in some rows and otherwise reads once, few, many or a size class.

.,TRBJ2-7,TRBV6-1,few,TGTGCCAGCAGTCGTATCTCCACCTACGAGCAGTACTTC,CASSRISTYEQYF
TRBD2,TRBJ2-7,TRBV18,.,TGTGCCAGCTCACCGTTAGCGGGCTTAATCGAGCAGTACTTC,CASSPLAGLIEQYF
.,TRBJ1-2,TRBV6-5,many,TGTGCCAGCAGTTCGGGGGCCTTCTATGGCTACACCTTC,CASSSGAFYGYTF
.,TRBJ2-5,TRBV2,few,TGTGCCAGCAGTGAAGGCCTCAAAGAGACCCAGTACTTC,CASSEGLKETQYF
.,TRBJ1-2,TRBV5-1,many,TGCGCCAGCAGCTCGGGGTCTGGGGACTATGGCTACACCTTC,CASSSGSGDYGYTF
.,TRBJ2-1,TRBV29-1,.,TGCAGCCCGGTTGTGGGGACTTCTGGGCAGTTCTTC,CSPVVGTSGQFF
TRBD1,TRBJ2-3,TRBV9,.,TGTGCCAGCAGCGTAGGAGGGACAGGGGAGGCAGATACGCAGTATTTT,CASSVGGTGEADTQYF
.,TRBJ1-4,TRBV5-1,many,TGCGCCAGCAGATACTCAACTAATGAAAAACTGTTTTTT,CASRYSTNEKLFF
.,TRBJ2-3,TRBV10-3,many,TGTGCCATCAGCGGGGGCCGTGGAGATACGCAGTATTTT,CAISGGRGDTQYF
.,TRBJ2-3,TRBV20-1,.,TGCAGTGCCTGGGCGGGGTCAAGCGAGCTTAGCACAGATACGCAGTATTTT,CSAWAGSSELSTDTQYF
.,TRBJ1-1,TRBV20-1,few,TGCAGTCCCACATCGGGGCGAGCTTTCTTT,CSPTSGRAFF
.,TRBJ2-5,TRBV12-3/TRBV12-4,few,TGTGCCAGCAGGCGTAGAAGTGAAGAGACCCAGTACTTC,CASRRRSEETQYF
.,TRBJ2-4,TRBV4-3,many,TGCGCCAGCAGCCATTCGGGGGCAGAAAACATTCAGTACTTC,CASSHSGAENIQYF